These 14 T cell receptor beta chains originate from one sample sequenced in a study of blood T cell repertoires in COVID-19. Produced via immunoSEQ multiplex PCR; TCRdb's table is partial and in-frame only. The sample has nearly 80,000 clones; roughly 84% are singletons. The sample consisted of peripheral blood. The receptors were gathered from a man aged 50-60 years with acute or convalescent COVID-19.

The gene calls are TRBV5-1 and TRBJ2-6; TRBD1 agrees at 8 bases. The germline CDR1 and CDR2 sequences are SGHRS and YFSETQ. The length of the CDR3 is 20 residues. The J segment lost 3 bases and the V segment lost 4 bases, leaving 18 bases of the junction unmatched. The CDR3 is CASSGMTGAILGLGANVLTF. The CDR3, as DNA: TGCGCCAGCAGCGGGATGACAGGGGCAATTTTGGGTCTTGGGGCCAACGTCCTGACTTTC.

By share, this clone ranks as medium-sized. The V call is TRBV6-5, the J call TRBJ1-3; no clear D gene. V dropped 7 bases and J dropped 1 base, with 11 bases sitting between them. Looked up from germline, CDR1 is MNHEY and CDR2 is SVGAGI. The CDR3 length is 14 residues. CDR3 sequence reads: CASTHSGSGNTIYF. In DNA form, the CDR3 reads TGTGCCAGCACCCACAGTGGTTCTGGAAACACCATATATTTT.

The V call is TRBV19, the J call TRBJ2-6; D is perhaps TRBD2 (6 bases). The CDR3 has 17 amino acids. Germline CDR1 reads LNHDA; CDR2 reads SQIVND (reference sequence). V was cut by 5 bases and J by 0 bases, with 14 bases left in between. This CDR3 is CASSPGLSVSGANVLTF. CDR3 coding DNA: TGTGCCAGTAGTCCGGGACTTTCCGTCTCTGGGGCCAACGTCCTGACTTTC.

The chain links TRBV6-2 or TRBV6-3 to TRBJ1-1, with 7 bases that match TRBD1. V shed 5 bases and J 4 bases; nucleotides not matched to a gene: 4. Germline-derived CDR1 and CDR2 are MNHEY and SVGEGT. The CDR3 runs 13 residues. The CDR3 DNA reads as TGTGCCAGCAGTCGACAGGGTGGCACTGAAGCTTTCTTT. Translating it yields CASSRQGGTEAFF.

CDR3 residues: CASSPNRGGNQPQHF. CDR3 nucleotide sequence: TGTGCCAGCTCACCAAACAGGGGTGGCAATCAGCCCCAGCATTTT. The V call is TRBV18, the J call TRBJ1-5, with 7 bases aligning to TRBD1. The trim removed 2 bases at V and 2 bases at J, leaving 3 bases unmatched. The germline V gene has CDR1 KGHSH and CDR2 LQKENI. This CDR3 spans 15 amino acids.

This clone was seen a single time. The chain uses TRBV9 and TRBJ1-1; the match to TRBD1 covers 7 bases. The CDR3 loop spans 15 amino acids. The V gene's germline CDR1 is SGDLS and CDR2 YYNGEE. The V gene end was trimmed by 4 bases and the J gene end by 1 base; junction bases not matched to a gene: 7. Written as DNA, the CDR3 is TGTGCCAGCAGCCCCCGGACAGGAGCGAACACTGAAGCTTTCTTT. This codes for CASSPRTGANTEAFF.

This clone has just a few counts. The V and J genes are TRBV5-1 and TRBJ2-1, with D possibly TRBD1 on 6 matching bases. Germline V gene sequence: CDR1 SGHRS, CDR2 YFSETQ. Trimming stripped 3 bases from V and 7 bases from J, with 14 bases between. The CDR3 is made up of 14 amino acids. The CDR3 sequence: CASSWAGAANEQFF. CDR3 in DNA: TGCGCCAGCAGCTGGGCAGGGGCGGCTAATGAGCAGTTCTTC. The complete variable domain, with remaining parts taken from reference TRBV5-1 and TRBJ2-1, reads KAGVTQTPRYLIKTRGQQVTLSCSPISGHRSVSWYQQTPGQGLQFLFEYFSETQRNKGNFPGRFSGRQFSNSRSEMNVSTLELGDSALYLCASSWAGAANEQFFGPGTRLTVL.

The chain has TRBV4-3 and TRBJ2-7, with D tentatively TRBD1 (6 bases). Looked up from germline, CDR1 is LGHNA and CDR2 is YSLEER. The V end lost 1 base, the J end lost 2 bases, and 18 bases lay between the germline ends. CDR3 size: 17 residues. The CDR3 reads CASSQAVVRGSTYEQYF. The CDR3 DNA follows: TGCGCCAGCAGCCAAGCCGTGGTAAGGGGGTCGACCTACGAGCAGTACTTC.

Only one count was recorded for this clone. The chain combines TRBV30 with TRBJ2-7; D is perhaps TRBD2 (6 bases). The V end was cut by 2 bases, the J end by 3 bases, with 11 bases between. Germline-derived CDR1 and CDR2 are GTSNPN and SVGIG (reference sequence). The CDR3 is 13 amino acids. In nucleotides, the CDR3 is TGTGCCTGGAGTAGACGGGGGAACTACGAGCAGTACTTC. Protein sequence: CAWSRRGNYEQYF.

This chain uses TRBV12-3 or TRBV12-4 with TRBJ2-7; D perhaps matches TRBD2 (6 bases). CDR3 length: 12 residues. V was trimmed by 3 bases and J by 6 bases, leaving 9 bases between them. Here the CDR3 DNA reads TGTGCCAGCAGTTTTGACGGGAGCGAGCAGTACTTC. Translation: CASSFDGSEQYF.

The genes are TRBV18 and TRBJ2-1; the D gene is possibly TRBD1 (5 bases). Germline V CDR1 and CDR2: KGHSH, LQKENI. Trimming stripped 4 bases from V and 5 bases from J, with 9 bases between. The CDR3 is 13 residues long. The CDR3 coding sequence is TGTGCCAGCTCACTAGGACACAACAATGAGCAGTTCTTC. Its protein product is CASSLGHNNEQFF. The full variable domain, its missing parts supplied by reference TRBV18 and TRBJ2-1, is NAGVMQNPRHLVRRRGQEARLRCSPMKGHSHVYWYRQLPEEGLKFMVYLQKENIIDESGMPKERFSAEFPKEGPSILRIQQVVRGDSAAYFCASSLGHNNEQFFGPGTRLTVL.

The V and J genes are TRBV12-5 and TRBJ2-7, with a weak D call TRBD1 (6 bases). From germline, CDR1 is LGHNT and CDR2 FRNRAP. V was pared by 9 bases and J by 6 bases, with 18 bases between. The CDR3 covers 13 residues. The CDR3 here is CASVPLMGAEQYF. The CDR3 region has the DNA TGTGCTAGCGTACCTCTGATGGGGGCCGAGCAGTACTTC.

This clone was observed a few times. The rearrangement links TRBV19 to TRBJ2-1, with 8 bases fitting TRBD1. CDR1 LNHDA and CDR2 SQIVND come from the germline V gene (reference sequence). The CDR3 covers 15 residues. V trimming: 6 bases; J trimming: 6 bases; junction bases outside the gene matches: 10. The CDR3 here is CASSSAGGAGNEQFF. The CDR3 DNA reads TGTGCCAGTAGCAGCGCAGGGGGCGCGGGCAATGAGCAGTTCTTC.

V usage is TRBV2 and J usage is TRBJ1-4, with unresolved D. Germline values: CDR1 SNHLY, CDR2 FYNNEI. The CDR3 extends over 13 amino acids. Trimming took off 5 bases at V and 8 bases at J, with 12 bases between the two ends. The CDR3 region has the DNA TGTGCCAGCAGTATAGGCGAGAGGGAAAAACTGTTTTTT. Translation gives CASSIGEREKLFF.